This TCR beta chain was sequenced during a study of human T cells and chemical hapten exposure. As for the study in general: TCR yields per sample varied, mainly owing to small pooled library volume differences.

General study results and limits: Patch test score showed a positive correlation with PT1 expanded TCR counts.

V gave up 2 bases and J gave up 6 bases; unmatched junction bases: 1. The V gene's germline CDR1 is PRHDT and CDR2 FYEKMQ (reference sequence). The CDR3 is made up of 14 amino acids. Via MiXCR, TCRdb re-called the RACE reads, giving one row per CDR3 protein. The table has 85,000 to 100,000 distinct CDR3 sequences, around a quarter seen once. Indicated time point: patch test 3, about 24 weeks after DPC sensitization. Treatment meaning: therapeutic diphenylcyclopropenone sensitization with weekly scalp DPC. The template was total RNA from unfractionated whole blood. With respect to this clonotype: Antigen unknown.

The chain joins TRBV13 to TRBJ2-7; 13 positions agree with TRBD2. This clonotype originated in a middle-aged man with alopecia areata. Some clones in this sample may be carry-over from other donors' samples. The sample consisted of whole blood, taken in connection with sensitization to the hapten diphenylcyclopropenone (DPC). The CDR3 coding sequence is TGTGCCAGCAGCTTAAGACTAGCGGGAGGCGAGCAGTACTTC. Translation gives CASSLRLAGGEQYF.